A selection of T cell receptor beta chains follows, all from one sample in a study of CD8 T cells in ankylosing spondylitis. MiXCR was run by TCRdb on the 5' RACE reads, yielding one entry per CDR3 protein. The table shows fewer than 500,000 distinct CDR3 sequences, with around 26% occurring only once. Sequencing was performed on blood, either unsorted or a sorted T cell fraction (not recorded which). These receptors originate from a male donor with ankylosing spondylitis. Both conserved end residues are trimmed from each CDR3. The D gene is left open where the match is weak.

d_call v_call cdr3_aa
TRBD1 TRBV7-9 ASSLVGQGANTEAF
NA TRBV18 ASSPPQGSYEQY
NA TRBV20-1 SAKRLLANTGELF
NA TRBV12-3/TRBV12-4 ASRSEFYNSPLH
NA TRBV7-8 ASSPTGSYGYT
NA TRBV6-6 ASSYESGYT
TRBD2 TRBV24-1 ATSEGGRARRDNEQF
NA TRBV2 ASLAGASGDTQY
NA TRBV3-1 ASSHDGGSGNTIY
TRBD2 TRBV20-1 SARSASGSQETQY
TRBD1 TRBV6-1 ASRRGDRTYNEQF
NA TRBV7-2 ASSLRSEKPYGYT
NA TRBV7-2 ASSSRTIEETQY
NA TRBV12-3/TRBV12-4 ASSWRGTTDTQY
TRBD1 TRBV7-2 ASSWAVGGNTEAF
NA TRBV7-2 ASSWSGNSNEKLF
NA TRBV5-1 ASSLEQAGRLF
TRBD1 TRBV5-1 ASSFGTGIYTGELF
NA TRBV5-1 ASSSNRPNTEAF
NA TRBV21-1 ASSKEGQGY
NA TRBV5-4 ASSLRLSDNSPLH
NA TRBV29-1 SFLYGGGYT
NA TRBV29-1 SALNSIYGYT
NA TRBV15 ATSRVGGTYNEQF
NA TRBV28 ASNNGLNTEAF
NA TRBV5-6 ASSDYNPGYGYT
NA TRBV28 ASRRKGTDTQY
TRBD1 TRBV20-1 SASLQGQGGYGTDTQY
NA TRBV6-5 ASIYRDVREAF
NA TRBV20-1 SARERLVGTHEQF
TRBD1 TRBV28 ASSFLSGDRGQPQH
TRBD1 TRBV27 ASSLFGTGDNQPQH
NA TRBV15 ATSSPRGKEGNQPQH
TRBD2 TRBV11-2 ASSLDPAGDEF
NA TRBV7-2 ASSLVVGIGNQPQH
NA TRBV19 ASSIIGRDYGYT
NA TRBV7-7 ASSFGPGVSLGNEQF
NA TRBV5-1 ASSLRLSYEQY
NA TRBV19 ASSDPGLAKNIQY
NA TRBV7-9 ASSPRSAGRTYNEQF
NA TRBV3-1 ASSTGEQPQH
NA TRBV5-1 ASSLRAQNTEAF
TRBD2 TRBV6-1 ASRRLAGVMSVNEQF
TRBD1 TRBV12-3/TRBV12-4 ASSRQGALREQF
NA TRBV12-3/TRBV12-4 ASTGTDTQY
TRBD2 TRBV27 ASSLKYSGRTYNEQF
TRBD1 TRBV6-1 ASAWDRDDQPQH
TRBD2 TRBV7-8 ASSLTRLAAADTQY
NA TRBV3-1 ASSQGHEQY
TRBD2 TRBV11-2 ASSTGTSGRGTQY
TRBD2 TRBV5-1 ASSLEPGGPSTDTQY